The clone carrying this TCR beta chain was found once. What it binds is not known. The sample belongs to a study of OX40 agonist ivuxolimab in advanced cancers. Study background: Clinicians treated patients with ivuxolimab, an agonistic anti-OX40 (CD134) antibody. Treatment received earlier with anti-PD-1, anti-PD-L1 or anti-CTLA-4 agents was allowed, and under 50% had some.

Here immunoSEQ multiplex PCR was the method, and the copy in TCRdb shows in-frame clones only, minus some. The table has some 68,000 clones, more than 75% seen once; the top ten hold around 2%. Study conclusions and caveats: In the expanded peripheral T cells, antigen specificity was never determined. More expanded clones were found, on average, in CD8+ than in CD4+ T cells.

This sequence originates from an adult with an advanced solid tumor such as melanoma, head and neck, liver or kidney cancer. Sequenced material: CD4+ or CD8+ T cells sorted from blood, taken in a trial of the OX40 agonist ivuxolimab.

The DNA of the CDR3 is TGTGCCAGCAGTTACTCGGGACAGGGCATGCGTGGGTCCACCTTC. Translated: CASSYSGQGMRGSTF. The V and J genes are TRBV6-5 and TRBJ1-2, with 9 bases fitting TRBD1. J was trimmed by 13 bases and V by 0 bases; bases with no gene match: 12. CDR3 length equals 15 residues. Germline CDR1 and CDR2: MNHEY and SVGAGI.